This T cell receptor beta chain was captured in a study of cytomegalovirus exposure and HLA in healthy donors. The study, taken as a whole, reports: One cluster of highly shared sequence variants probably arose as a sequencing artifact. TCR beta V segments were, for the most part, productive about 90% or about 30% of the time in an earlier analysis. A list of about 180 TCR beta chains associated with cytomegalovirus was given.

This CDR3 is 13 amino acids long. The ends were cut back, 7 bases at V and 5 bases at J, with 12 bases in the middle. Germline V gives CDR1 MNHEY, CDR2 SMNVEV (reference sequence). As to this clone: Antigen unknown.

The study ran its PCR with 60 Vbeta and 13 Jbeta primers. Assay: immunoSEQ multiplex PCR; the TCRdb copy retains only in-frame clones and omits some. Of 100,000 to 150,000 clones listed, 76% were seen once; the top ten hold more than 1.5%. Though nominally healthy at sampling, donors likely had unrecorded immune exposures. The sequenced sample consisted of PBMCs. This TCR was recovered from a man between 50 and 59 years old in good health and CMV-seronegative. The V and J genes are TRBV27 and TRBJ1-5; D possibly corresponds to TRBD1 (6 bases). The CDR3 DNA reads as TGTGCCAGCAAACAATCAGGGGATCAGCCCCAGCATTTT. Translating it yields CASKQSGDQPQHF.